The clone carrying this TCR beta chain has just a few counts. The record originates from a study of PD-L1 blockade in urothelial cancer. Study details: Patients commenced atezolizumab in the mid-2010s, and it was given at 1,200 mg intravenously every 3 weeks. Males with bladder-origin urothelial cancer constituted about 90% of the roughly 30 patients.

Deletions cut 5 bases from V and 3 bases from J, with 16 bases between. CDR3 length: 15 residues. CDR1 is LNHDA, CDR2 SQIVND, per germline (reference sequence). Time point described: pretreatment peripheral blood. Urothelial carcinoma affected the patients, and it was locally advanced or metastatic. Samples spanned pretreatment and treatment, with 1 to 8 time points per patient. This table comes from immunoSEQ multiplex PCR, and its TCRdb copy is limited to in-frame clones, with some not included. The sample consists of 45,000 to 55,000 clones, 79% of them appearing once. This receptor was obtained from a man in his 70s with urothelial cancer. The chain employs TRBV19 and TRBJ1-1; D unclear. The sequencing here drew on PBMCs, taken around atezolizumab (anti-PD-L1) treatment. The CDR3 DNA sequence: TGTGCCAGTAGTGCCTCTGGAGGGTTCGACACTGAAGCTTTCTTT. Translation: CASSASGGFDTEAFF.